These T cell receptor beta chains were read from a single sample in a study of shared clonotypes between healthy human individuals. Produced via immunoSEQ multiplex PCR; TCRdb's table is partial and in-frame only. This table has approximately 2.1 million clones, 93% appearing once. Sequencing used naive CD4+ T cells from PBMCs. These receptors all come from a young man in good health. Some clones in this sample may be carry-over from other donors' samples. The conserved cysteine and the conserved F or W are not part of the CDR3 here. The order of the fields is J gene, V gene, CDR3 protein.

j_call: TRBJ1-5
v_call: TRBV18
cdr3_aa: ASSGGTGGRNQPQH

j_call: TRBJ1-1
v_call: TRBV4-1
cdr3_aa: ASSQDFWAGGVGAF

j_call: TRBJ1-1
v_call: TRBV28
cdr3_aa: ASRPAHTEAF

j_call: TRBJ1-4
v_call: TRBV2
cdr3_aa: ASRGGRIEKLF

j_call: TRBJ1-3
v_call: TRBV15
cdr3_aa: ATSGRARGNTIY

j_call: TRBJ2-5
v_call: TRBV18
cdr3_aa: ASSPRGTGLVKTQY

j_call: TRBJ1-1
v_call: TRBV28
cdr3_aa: ASRGRTGGNTEAF

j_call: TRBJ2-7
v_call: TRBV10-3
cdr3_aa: AISDHFLAGGPFEQY

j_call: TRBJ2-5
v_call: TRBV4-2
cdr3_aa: ASSQDKAGEETQY

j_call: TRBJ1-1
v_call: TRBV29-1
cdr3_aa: SVSAAGARAEAF

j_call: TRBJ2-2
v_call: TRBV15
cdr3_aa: ATKDVGAGELF

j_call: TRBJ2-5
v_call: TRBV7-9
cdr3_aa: ASSLALAGGSQETQY